This TCR beta chain originates from a study of T cell repertoires in cytomegalovirus infection. In the study overall: Indications of both CMV infection and matching HLA type were provided by public TCR beta signatures.

General study findings and limits: Adding up the frequency of public TCR beta families identified people who carried CMV plus the relevant HLA. It was HLA-C-restricted CMV-specific TCR beta clonotypes that dominated the response ex vivo.

MiXCR, run by TCRdb on the reads, gives a single entry per CDR3 protein. The data contain roughly 500,000 distinct CDR3 sequences, 15% to 20% of them singletons. CDR1 is SEHNR, CDR2 FQNEAQ, per germline (reference sequence). V lost 5 bases and J 0 bases, leaving 8 bases between the germline ends. The CDR3 is made up of 14 amino acids. The table lists this clonotype with many counts. Antigen unknown. This receptor was identified in a human donor in good health (CMV status not recorded). Some clones in this sample may be carry-over from other donors' samples. Input material: CD8+ T cells from PBMCs. This chain joins TRBV7-9 and TRBJ2-1, with no clear D. The DNA of the CDR3 is TGTGCCAGCAGCCCTTCACTCTCCTACAATGAGCAGTTCTTC. It translates to CASSPSLSYNEQFF.